This T cell receptor beta chain was captured by sequencing in a study of T cells in Graves' hyperthyroidism and ophthalmopathy. A patient was excluded if there was uncontrolled infection, other autoimmune disease, pregnancy or lactation. Germline CDR1 reads GTSNPN; CDR2 reads SVGIG (reference sequence). The CDR3 consists of 16 residues. Germline trimming cut 2 bases from V and 4 bases from J; bases unmatched to any gene: 8. This clonotype was seen at least ten times. It was RNA transcripts that yielded the amplified TCR beta CDR3 regions. With the HTBI primer set, the TCR CDR3 went through a first round of RT-PCR. TCRdb passed the multiplex PCR reads through MiXCR, listing each CDR3 protein once. Of some 350,000 distinct CDR3 sequences listed, roughly 13% are singletons.

The origin of this receptor is a woman aged 40-49 years with Graves' ophthalmopathy. This chain links TRBV30 with TRBJ2-7; 13 bases align to TRBD2. The sequenced sample was blood. The CDR3: CAWSSGLAGAYYEQYF. Written as DNA, the CDR3 is TGTGCCTGGAGTTCCGGACTAGCGGGAGCTTATTACGAGCAGTACTTC.